The clone carrying this TCR beta chain was observed at least ten times. Its antigen is still unknown. Carrying unique molecular identifiers, the cDNA also gained a universal primer site through template switching. TCRdb reanalysed the 5' RACE reads using MiXCR and keeps one entry per CDR3 protein. The sample has under 300,000 distinct CDR3 sequences; roughly 7.1% are singletons. The sample comes from a study of identical twins. Findings and caveats of the study: Conclusions were based on cross-sectional statistical analysis, without following the same donors.

V lost 6 bases, J lost 5 bases, and 8 bases lay in between. The CDR3 covers 12 residues. The same specimen was also included in a second study, on T cells expressing NK-cell markers.

V and J are TRBV12-3 or TRBV12-4 and TRBJ2-1; possibly TRBD1 for D (5 bases). The TCR sequence derives from a woman in her late teens or twenties in good health. Sequencing was performed on CD8+ T cells sorted from blood. The CDR3 protein is CASRDINNEQFF. The DNA of the CDR3 is TGTGCCAGCAGGGACATTAACAATGAGCAGTTCTTC.